These 21 T cell receptor beta chains originate from one sample sequenced in a study of Graves' ophthalmopathy and Graves' hyperthyroidism. The authors amplified TCR beta CDR3 regions, and they did so from RNA transcripts for repertoire sequencing. An opening RT-PCR round employed HTBI primers and preceded a second-round multiplex PCR. TCRdb ran MiXCR on the multiplex PCR reads and lists one entry per CDR3 protein. The sample holds under 800,000 distinct CDR3 sequences, about 24% seen once. The source material was peripheral blood. The receptors here all came from a woman aged 18-29 years with stable Graves' hyperthyroidism. Some clones in this sample may be carry-over from other donors' samples.

This clonotype occurred a few times. The rearrangement links TRBV5-1 to TRBJ1-2; D call uncertain. This CDR3 region has 14 residues. Trimming removed 0 bases at V and 5 bases at J, with 11 bases between. Germline loops: CDR1 SGHRS, CDR2 YFSETQ. CDR3 amino acids: CASSLGWERYGYTF. The DNA for the CDR3 is TGCGCCAGCAGCTTGGGTTGGGAAAGGTATGGCTACACCTTC.

This clonotype was counted a single time. The V call is TRBV24-1, the J call TRBJ2-5; no clear D. Trimming removed 2 bases at V and 2 bases at J, with 8 bases between. The CDR3 has 14 residues. Germline-derived CDR1 and CDR2 are KGHDR and SFDVKD. CDR3 nucleotides: TGTGCCACCAGTGATTGGACGGAGCAAGAGACCCAGTACTTC. Protein: CATSDWTEQETQYF.

V gene TRBV28 combines with J gene TRBJ2-7, with 10 nucleotides matching TRBD1. In germline, CDR1 is MDHEN, CDR2 SYDVKM. The CDR3 totals 15 residues. Trimming at V came to 7 bases and at J to 3 bases, leaving 9 bases not matched to a gene. The CDR3 sequence is CASTLGDRGSYEQYF. The CDR3 DNA reads TGTGCCAGCACCTTGGGGGACAGGGGTAGCTACGAGCAGTACTTC.

The V and J genes are TRBV7-9 and TRBJ2-4; 7 bases are shared with TRBD1. After removal of 5 bases from V and 4 bases from J, the junction contained 5 bases not matched to a gene. Germline lookup yields CDR1 SEHNR and CDR2 FQNEAQ (reference sequence). The CDR3 is 14 amino acids. CDR3 DNA sequence: TGTGCCAGCAGCCGTGACAGGGAGAAAAACATTCAGTACTTC. Translation gives CASSRDREKNIQYF.

J is TRBJ1-1 and V is TRBV2; 10 nucleotides match TRBD1. Germline CDR1 is SNHLY and CDR2 is FYNNEI. Trimming at V came to 8 bases and at J to 6 bases, leaving 6 bases not matched to a gene. This CDR3 is 13 amino acids long. CDR3 sequence reads: CASEDRGGAEAFF. CDR3 bases: TGTGCCAGCGAGGACAGGGGGGGAGCTGAAGCTTTCTTT.

The chain links TRBV6-1 to TRBJ1-5; 7 bases are a match to TRBD1. The germline CDR1 and CDR2 sequences are MNHNS and SASEGT. The junction had 8 bases not matched to a gene; V was cut back by 7 bases and J by 2 bases. The CDR3 contains 15 residues. For the CDR3, the DNA is TGTGCCAGCACCCAACTTCAGGGGGGCAATCAGCCCCAGCATTTT. It yields the protein CASTQLQGGNQPQHF.

This clonotype was seen repeatedly, ten times or more. This chain joins TRBV6-1 and TRBJ2-7, with 7 bases that match TRBD1. Germline V gene data show CDR1 as MNHNS and CDR2 as SASEGT. Trimming cost V 6 bases and J 1 base; bases outside gene matches: 6. The CDR3 has 14 amino acids. The CDR3 bases are TGTGCCAGCAGGGAGGACAGGCGGTCCTACGAGCAGTACTTC. Encoded protein: CASREDRRSYEQYF.

This clonotype has a count of ten or more. This chain uses TRBV12-3 or TRBV12-4 with TRBJ2-7; TRBD1 matches at 7 bases. There are 15 residues in the CDR3. V dropped 5 bases and J dropped 2; count of bases not matched to a gene: 9. CDR3 bases: TGTGCCAGCAGTCCCGGACAGGCGAAGCCCTACGAGCAGTACTTC. This translates into CASSPGQAKPYEQYF.

Only a few counts were recorded for this clonotype. V gene TRBV7-3 combines with J gene TRBJ2-2, with TRBD1 matching 7 bases. Losses at the gene ends were 0 bases for V and 5 bases for J; bases not matched to a gene: 6. The CDR3 runs 16 residues. Germline lookup yields CDR1 SGHTA and CDR2 FQGTGA. The DNA for the CDR3 is TGTGCCAGCAGCTTAACGCCGGGACAGAGAACCGGGGAGCTGTTTTTT. It specifies CASSLTPGQRTGELFF.

This clonotype was detected ten times or more. This chain links TRBV12-3 or TRBV12-4 with TRBJ2-2; D possibly corresponds to TRBD1 (6 bases). The V end lost 3 bases, the J end lost 2 bases, and 13 bases lay between the germline ends. CDR3 length equals 16 residues. CDR3 coding DNA: TGTGCCAGCAGTTTTCGCCGGGACATTAACACCGGGGAGCTGTTTTTT. Its translation: CASSFRRDINTGELFF.

This rearrangement joins TRBV20-1 to TRBJ1-5; D is perhaps TRBD1 (5 bases). The CDR3 totals 13 residues. The germline V gene encodes CDR1 DFQATT and CDR2 SNEGSKA (reference sequence). The CDR3 coding sequence is TGCAGGGGGGGACTGTTTAGCAATCAGCCCCAGCATTTT. This sequence encodes CRGGLFSNQPQHF.

The chain combines TRBV12-3 or TRBV12-4 with TRBJ2-5, with 8 bases lining up with TRBD2. The V gene end was trimmed by 3 bases and the J gene end by 5 bases; junction bases not matched to a gene: 8. The CDR3 contains 15 residues. The CDR3 region has the DNA TGTGCCAGCAGTTTCGGGGGGGCAGGAGAGGAGACCCAGTACTTC. Encoded protein: CASSFGGAGEETQYF.

This clonotype was seen at least ten times. The V gene is TRBV6-1, the J gene TRBJ1-2; D is uncertain. The CDR3 extends over 16 amino acids. CDR1 MNHNS and CDR2 SASEGT come from the germline V gene. Trimming took off 5 bases at V and 4 bases at J, with 20 bases between the two ends. The CDR3, as DNA: TGTGCCAGCAGTCCGTCGGACGTCTCCCCTAGCTATGGCTACACCTTC. This codes for CASSPSDVSPSYGYTF.

This clonotype occurred many times. The chain joins TRBV20-1 to TRBJ2-2; D is possibly TRBD1 (6 bases). The germline V and J ends were trimmed by 3 bases and 5 bases, with 10 bases remaining between them. From germline, CDR1 is DFQATT and CDR2 SNEGSKA (reference sequence). The CDR3 is 13 amino acids. The CDR3: CSASRQGTGELFF. The CDR3 DNA is TGCAGTGCTAGTAGGCAGGGGACCGGGGAGCTGTTTTTT.

The rearrangement links TRBV7-9 to TRBJ1-1, with a weak D call TRBD1 (6 bases). In germline, CDR1 is SEHNR, CDR2 FQNEAQ (reference sequence). CDR3 size: 14 residues. V was trimmed by 6 bases and J by 7 bases, leaving 18 bases between them. The CDR3 nucleotides read TGTGCCAGCAGATACAGGGAGGGGGGGATTGAAGCTTTCTTT. Residues: CASRYREGGIEAFF.

The genes are TRBV28 and TRBJ1-1; D not resolved. In germline, CDR1 is MDHEN, CDR2 SYDVKM. Between the trimmed V and J ends, which lost 5 bases and 4 bases, there was a span of 17 bases. The CDR3 sequence is 15 residues long. CDR3 coding DNA: TGTGCCAGCAGTATAACACTCGAGTTCGGCACTGAAGCTTTCTTT. Translation: CASSITLEFGTEAFF.

This clonotype was recorded many times. The rearrangement links TRBV29-1 to TRBJ1-2, with 12 bases that match TRBD1. Germline CDR1 and CDR2: SQVTM and ANQGSEA. The CDR3 consists of 13 residues. J was trimmed by 5 bases and V by 6 bases; bases with no gene match: 4. CDR3 amino acids: CSVGTGGAYGYTF. The CDR3 DNA reads as TGCAGCGTCGGGACAGGGGGCGCTTATGGCTACACCTTC.

This clonotype was recorded many times. The V gene is TRBV18, the J gene TRBJ2-5; D is perhaps TRBD1 (6 bases). Germline-derived CDR1 and CDR2 are KGHSH and LQKENI. The CDR3 length is 13 residues. Trimming took off 5 bases at V and 1 base at J, with 8 bases between the two ends. The CDR3 sequence is CASSVRGQETQYF. DNA for the CDR3: TGTGCCAGCTCAGTCAGGGGCCAAGAGACCCAGTACTTC.

This clonotype occurred a few times. V is TRBV7-2 and J is TRBJ2-2; TRBD1 matches at 7 bases. CDR1 is SGHTA and CDR2 is FQGNSA in the germline V gene. This CDR3 has 17 residues. The V segment lost 2 bases and the J segment 8 bases; nucleotides outside the gene matches: 14. The DNA of the CDR3 is TGTGCCAGCAGCTTATCGTCTCCCGACAGGGTAGGAGGGGAGCTGTTTTTT. As protein: CASSLSSPDRVGGELFF. Together with reference TRBV7-2 and TRBJ2-2, the CDR3 gives the full variable domain: GAGVSQSPSNKVTEKGKDVELRCDPISGHTALYWYRQSLGQGLEFLIYFQGNSAPDKSGLPSDRFSAERTGGSVSTLTIQRTQQEDSAVYLCASSLSSPDRVGGELFFGEGSRLTVL.

The V gene is TRBV7-2, the J gene TRBJ1-2; no firm D call. Looked up from germline, CDR1 is SGHTA and CDR2 is FQGNSA. The ends were cut back, 5 bases at V and 7 bases at J, with 11 bases in the middle. The CDR3 covers 12 residues. In DNA, the CDR3 is TGTGCCAGCAGCCCGTCGACCTCTGGCTACACCTTC. As protein: CASSPSTSGYTF. The full variable domain, with the rest looked up from reference TRBV7-2 and TRBJ1-2, is GAGVSQSPSNKVTEKGKDVELRCDPISGHTALYWYRQSLGQGLEFLIYFQGNSAPDKSGLPSDRFSAERTGGSVSTLTIQRTQQEDSAVYLCASSPSTSGYTFGSGTRLTVV.

The table lists this clonotype with a few counts. The chain recombines TRBV19 with TRBJ1-1; 10 bases map to TRBD1. The V and J ends lost 1 base and 6 bases, in that order; junction bases with no gene match: 8. Germline V gene data show CDR1 as LNHDA and CDR2 as SQIVND (reference sequence). The CDR3 totals 16 residues. In DNA, the CDR3 is TGTGCCAGTAGTATAGGTCACCGGGACAGGGGCCCTGAAGCTTTCTTT. This encodes CASSIGHRDRGPEAFF.